This T cell receptor beta chain was sequenced during a study of human T cells and chemical hapten exposure. The CDR3 covers 16 residues. V trimming: 4 bases; J trimming: 5 bases; junction bases outside the gene matches: 5. Germline CDR1 is SGHVS and CDR2 is FNYEAQ. Time point noted: patch test 1, 2 weeks after DPC sensitization. The treatment: therapeutic diphenylcyclopropenone sensitization with weekly scalp DPC. MiXCR, applied by TCRdb to the RACE reads, yields one record per CDR3 protein. The sample lists just over 80,000 distinct CDR3 sequences; roughly 10% were seen once. The study's findings and limits: Expanded TCRs made up significantly more big CDR3 similarity clusters than controls did.

Note on this clonotype: Antigen: not known.

The sequencing here drew on whole blood, taken in connection with sensitization to the hapten diphenylcyclopropenone (DPC). J is TRBJ2-1 and V is TRBV7-6, with 13 bases lining up with TRBD2. This clonotype was obtained from a woman between 45 and 65 years old with alopecia areata. Some clones in this sample may be carry-over from other donors' samples. The DNA for the CDR3 is TGTGCCAGCAGCTGGACTAGCGGGAGTAGGGACAATGAGCAGTTCTTC. The encoded protein is CASSWTSGSRDNEQFF.